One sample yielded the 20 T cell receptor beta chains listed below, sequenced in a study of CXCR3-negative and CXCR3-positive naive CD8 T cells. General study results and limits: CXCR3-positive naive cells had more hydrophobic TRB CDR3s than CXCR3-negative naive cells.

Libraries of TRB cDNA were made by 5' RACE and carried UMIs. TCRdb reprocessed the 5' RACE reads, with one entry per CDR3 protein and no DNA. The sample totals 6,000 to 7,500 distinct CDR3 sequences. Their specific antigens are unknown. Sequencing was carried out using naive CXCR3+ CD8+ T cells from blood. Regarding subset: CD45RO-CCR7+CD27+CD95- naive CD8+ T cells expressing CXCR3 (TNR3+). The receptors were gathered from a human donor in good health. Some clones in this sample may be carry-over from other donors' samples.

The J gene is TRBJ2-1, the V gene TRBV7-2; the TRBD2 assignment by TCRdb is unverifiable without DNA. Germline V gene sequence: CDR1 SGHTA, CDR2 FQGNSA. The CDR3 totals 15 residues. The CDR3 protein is CASSSRTSAGNEQFF.

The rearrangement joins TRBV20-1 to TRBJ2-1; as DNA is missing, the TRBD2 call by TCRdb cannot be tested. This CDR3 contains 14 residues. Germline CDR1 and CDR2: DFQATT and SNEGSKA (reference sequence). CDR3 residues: CSASKAENYNEQFF.

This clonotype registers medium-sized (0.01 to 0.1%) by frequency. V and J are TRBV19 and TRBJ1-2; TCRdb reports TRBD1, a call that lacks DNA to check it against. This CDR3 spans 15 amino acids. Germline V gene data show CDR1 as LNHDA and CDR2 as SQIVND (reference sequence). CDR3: CASSEAWGGAYGYTF.

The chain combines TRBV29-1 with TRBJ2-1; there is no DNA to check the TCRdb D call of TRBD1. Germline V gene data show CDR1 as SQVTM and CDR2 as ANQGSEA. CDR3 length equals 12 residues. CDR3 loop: CSGGDRDNEQFF.

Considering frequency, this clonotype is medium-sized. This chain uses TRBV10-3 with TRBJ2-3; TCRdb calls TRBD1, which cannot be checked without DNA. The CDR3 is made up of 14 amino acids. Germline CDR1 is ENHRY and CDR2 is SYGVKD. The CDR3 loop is CAISGTRETDTQYF.

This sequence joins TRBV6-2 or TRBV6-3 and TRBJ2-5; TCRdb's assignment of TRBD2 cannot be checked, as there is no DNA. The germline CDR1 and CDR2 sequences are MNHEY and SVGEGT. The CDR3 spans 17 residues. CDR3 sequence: CASSYDRGIAGAETQYF.

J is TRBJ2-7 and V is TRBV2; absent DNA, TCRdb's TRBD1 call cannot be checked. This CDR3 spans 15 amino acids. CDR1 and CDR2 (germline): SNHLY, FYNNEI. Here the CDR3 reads CASSVVTDRGYEQYF.

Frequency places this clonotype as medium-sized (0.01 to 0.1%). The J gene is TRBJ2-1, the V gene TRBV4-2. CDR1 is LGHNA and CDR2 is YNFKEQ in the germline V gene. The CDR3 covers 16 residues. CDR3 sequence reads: CASSQDRYPTYNEQFF.

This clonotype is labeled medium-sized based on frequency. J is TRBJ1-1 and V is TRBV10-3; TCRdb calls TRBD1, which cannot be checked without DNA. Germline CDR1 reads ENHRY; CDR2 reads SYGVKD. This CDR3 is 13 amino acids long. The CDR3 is CAMAGMWGTEAFF.

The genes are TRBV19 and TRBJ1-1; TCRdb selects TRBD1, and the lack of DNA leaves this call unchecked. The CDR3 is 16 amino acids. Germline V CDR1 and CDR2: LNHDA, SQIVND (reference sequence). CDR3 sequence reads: CASSIPPRTANTEAFF. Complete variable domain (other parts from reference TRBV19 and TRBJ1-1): DGGITQSPKYLFRKEGQNVTLSCEQNLNHDAMYWYRQDPGQGLRLIYYSQIVNDFQKGDIAEGYSVSREKKESFPLTVTSAQKNPTAFYLCASSIPPRTANTEAFFGQGTRLTVV.

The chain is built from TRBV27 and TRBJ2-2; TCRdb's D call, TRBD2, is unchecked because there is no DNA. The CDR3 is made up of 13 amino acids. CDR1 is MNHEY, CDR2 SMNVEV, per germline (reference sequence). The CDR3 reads CASSRRDTGELFF.

The CDR3 protein is CASSLASGTYEQYF. This chain uses TRBV13 with TRBJ2-7; TCRdb returns TRBD2, unconfirmable since there is no DNA. The length of the CDR3 is 14 residues. The germline V gene encodes CDR1 PRHDT and CDR2 FYEKMQ (reference sequence).

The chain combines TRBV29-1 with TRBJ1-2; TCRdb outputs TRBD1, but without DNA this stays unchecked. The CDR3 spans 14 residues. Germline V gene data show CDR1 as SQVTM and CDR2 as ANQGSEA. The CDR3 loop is CSVVGAGSFYGYTF. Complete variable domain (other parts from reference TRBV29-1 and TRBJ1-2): SAVISQKPSRDICQRGTSLTIQCQVDSQVTMMFWYRQQPGQSLTLIATANQGSEATYESGFVIDKFPISRPNLTFSTLTVSNMSPEDSSIYLCSVVGAGSFYGYTFGSGTRLTVV.

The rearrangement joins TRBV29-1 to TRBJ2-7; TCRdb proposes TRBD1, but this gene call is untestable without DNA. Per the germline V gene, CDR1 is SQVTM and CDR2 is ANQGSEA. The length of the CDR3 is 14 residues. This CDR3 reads CSVELTGDSYEQYF.

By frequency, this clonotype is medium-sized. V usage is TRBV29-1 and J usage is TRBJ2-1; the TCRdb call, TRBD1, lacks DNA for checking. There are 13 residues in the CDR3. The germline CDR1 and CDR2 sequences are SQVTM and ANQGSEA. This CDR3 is CRVTGEFYNEQFF.

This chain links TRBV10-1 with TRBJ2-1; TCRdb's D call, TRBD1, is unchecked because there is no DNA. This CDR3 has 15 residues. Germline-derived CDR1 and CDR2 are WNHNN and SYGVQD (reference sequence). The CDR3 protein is CASSEWDRGPNEQFF.

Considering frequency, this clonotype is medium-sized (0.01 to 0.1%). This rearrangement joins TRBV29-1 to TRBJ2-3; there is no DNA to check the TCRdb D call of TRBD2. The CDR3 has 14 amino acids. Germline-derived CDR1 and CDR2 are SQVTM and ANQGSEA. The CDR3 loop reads CSAVLSGDADTQYF.

CDR3 loop: CSASSGDYPEAFF. The V and J genes are TRBV20-1 and TRBJ1-1; TCRdb gives TRBD1 as the D gene, but with no DNA this cannot be confirmed. This CDR3 has 13 residues. CDR1 and CDR2 (germline): DFQATT, SNEGSKA (reference sequence).

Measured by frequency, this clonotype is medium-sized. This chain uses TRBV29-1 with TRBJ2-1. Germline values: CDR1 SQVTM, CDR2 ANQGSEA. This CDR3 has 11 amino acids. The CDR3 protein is CSVVVYNEQFF.

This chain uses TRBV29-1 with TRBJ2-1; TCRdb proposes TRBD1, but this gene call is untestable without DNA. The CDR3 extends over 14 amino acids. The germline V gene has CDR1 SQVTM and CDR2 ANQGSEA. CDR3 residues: CSVEDPEGANEQFF.